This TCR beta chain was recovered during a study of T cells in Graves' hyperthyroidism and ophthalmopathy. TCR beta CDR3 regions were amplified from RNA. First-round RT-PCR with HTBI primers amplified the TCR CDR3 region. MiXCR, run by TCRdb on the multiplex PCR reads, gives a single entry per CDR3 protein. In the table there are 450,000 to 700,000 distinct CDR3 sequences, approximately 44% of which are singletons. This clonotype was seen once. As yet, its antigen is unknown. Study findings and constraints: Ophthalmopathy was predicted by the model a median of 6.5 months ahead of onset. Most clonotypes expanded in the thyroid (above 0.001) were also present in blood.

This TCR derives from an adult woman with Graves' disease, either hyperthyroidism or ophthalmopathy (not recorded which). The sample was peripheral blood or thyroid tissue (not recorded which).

CDR3 bases: TGCAGTGCTAGGGGAGTCGGGGTGTTAAAGACCCAGTACTTC. Its translation is CSARGVGVLKTQYF. The chain employs TRBV20-1 and TRBJ2-5; possibly TRBD2 for D (5 bases). This CDR3 has 14 amino acids. Between the trimmed V and J ends, which lost 3 bases and 6 bases, there was a span of 17 bases. Germline-derived CDR1 and CDR2 are DFQATT and SNEGSKA (reference sequence).